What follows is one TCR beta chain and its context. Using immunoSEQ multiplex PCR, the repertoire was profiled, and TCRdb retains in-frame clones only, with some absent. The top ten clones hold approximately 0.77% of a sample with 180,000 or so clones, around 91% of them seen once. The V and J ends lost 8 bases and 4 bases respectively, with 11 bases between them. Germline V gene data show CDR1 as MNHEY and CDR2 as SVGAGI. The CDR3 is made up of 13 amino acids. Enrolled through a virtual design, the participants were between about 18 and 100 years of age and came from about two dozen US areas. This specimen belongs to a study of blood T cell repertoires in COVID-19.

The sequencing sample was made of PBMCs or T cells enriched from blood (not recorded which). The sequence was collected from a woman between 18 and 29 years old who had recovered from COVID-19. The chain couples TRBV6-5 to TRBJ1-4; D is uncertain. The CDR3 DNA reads TGTGCCAGCGGGTCAGGATTTAATGAAAAACTGTTTTTT. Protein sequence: CASGSGFNEKLFF.